This T cell receptor beta chain was recovered during a study of T cells after yellow fever vaccination. Study findings and constraints: Primary-vaccination clones mostly resurfaced post-booster (about 96% CD4, 85% to 90% CD8). A weaker but faster secondary response was observed, peaking on day 5 versus 15. Clonotypes shared by both compartments, CD4 and CD8, made up a small share.

Between the trimmed V and J ends, which lost 4 bases and 5 bases, there was a span of 3 bases. The CDR3 spans 10 residues. Germline-derived CDR1 and CDR2 are MDHEN and SYDVKM. With respect to this clonotype: Its antigen is currently unknown.

In making TCR cDNA, 5'RACE template switching added a universal primer site and UMIs to it. One entry per CDR3 protein results from TCRdb running MiXCR on the 5' RACE reads. The table shows approximately 350,000 distinct CDR3 sequences, with 11% occurring only once. Sequenced here: PBMCs, sampled on the day of the first yellow fever vaccination. This clonotype was obtained from a man younger than 35 who received the YFV17D yellow fever vaccine. V and J are TRBV28 and TRBJ2-7; D remains ambiguous. CDR3 in amino acids: CASSWDEQYV. The DNA of the CDR3 is TGTGCCAGCAGTTGGGACGAGCAGTACGTC.